The present T cell receptor (beta chain) was sequenced within a study of T-cell memory formation after mild COVID-19. The study, taken as a whole, reports: Contracting clones, day 15 to 85, had balanced CD4/CD8, and later expanders favored CD4+. Shrinking CD4+ clones were chiefly CM and EM; CD8+ ones were chiefly EMRA. Some clones that responded were present in memory (sampled pre-infection), which suggests cross-reactive memory joined.

This clonotype appeared a few times. As yet, its antigen is unknown. TCR alpha and TCR beta cDNA libraries carrying sample barcodes and UMIs were produced by 5'RACE using constant-segment primers. One entry per CDR3 protein, called by TCRdb with MiXCR from the 5' RACE reads. This sample carries hundreds of thousands of distinct CDR3 sequences, over 15% of them seen once, and the ten largest clones take roughly 21%. The CDR3 has 15 residues. From germline, CDR1 is SGDLS and CDR2 YYNGEE. The V end lost 4 bases, the J end lost 6 bases, and 19 bases lay between the germline ends. This TCR was recovered from a man younger than 35 who had mild COVID-19 (a few samples of this study predate the infection). Cell type and time point are not known. Specimen: PBMCs or a T cell subset sorted from them (not recorded which). The chain has TRBV9 and TRBJ1-1; D perhaps matches TRBD1 (6 bases). The CDR3 DNA reads as TGTGCCAGCAGCTCCGAGGGGGATCGTGGGCCTGAAGCTTTCTTT. This translates into CASSSEGDRGPEAFF.